This TCR beta chain is drawn from a study of read filtering for tumor transcriptome and immune sequencing. About the research overall: After DNase treatment, RNA was made into whole-transcriptome libraries. IR-seq gave about 4.05 to 11 million TCR reads per sample; RNA-seq gave roughly 75 to 1,400.

The library was built from about 400 ng RNA with molecular barcoded adaptors for alpha/delta and beta/gamma chains. TCRdb used MiXCR to reprocess the reads, holding one entry per CDR3 protein. This sample has about 130,000 distinct CDR3 sequences, with roughly 13% found just once. The CDR3 totals 12 residues. Between the trimmed V and J ends, which lost 8 bases and 1 base, there was a span of 8 bases. Ten or more counts support this clonotype. J is TRBJ1-1 and V is TRBV12-3 or TRBV12-4; unclear D gene. Sample: a population of CD138-negative cells sorted from bone marrow. The TCR originated in a donor at least 40 years old with multiple myeloma. The CDR3 spells CASLMGNTEAFF. The DNA of the CDR3 is TGTGCCAGCCTAATGGGGAACACTGAAGCTTTCTTT.